The 5 T cell receptor beta chains below come from one sample, sequenced in a study of T cell clonality in common variable immunodeficiency. Libraries were prepared by immunoSEQ multiplex PCR; TCRdb keeps only in-frame clonotypes and omits some of them. There are 30,000 to 40,000 clones in the sample, none observed a single time. Sequencing input: peripheral blood mononuclear cells. The source is a person aged 18-69 years in good health.

This clone was counted many times. The read ends 3 residues early relative to the CDR3; the germline J gene fills the gap. The chain joins TRBV5-1 to TRBJ2-3; TRBD2 agrees at 11 bases. The V gene's germline CDR1 is SGHRS and CDR2 YFSETQ. The ends lost 2 bases at V and 8 bases at J; junction bases unmatched: 13. There are 17 residues in the CDR3. This CDR3 is CASSFALAGGPPSTQYF. CDR3 bases read: TGCGCCAGCAGCTTCGCTTTAGCGGGAGGGCCCCCCAGTACG.

Details on this clone: The read ends 3 residues before the CDR3 terminus; that terminus is restored from the germline J gene. This chain connects TRBV7-6 to TRBJ1-2; a weak D match, TRBD1 (5 bases). Germline lookup yields CDR1 SGHVS and CDR2 FNYEAQ. This CDR3 comprises 18 residues. CDR3 residues: CASSSQGIDTSGSYDYTF. The CDR3 bases that were read are TGTGCCAGCAGCTCCCAGGGTATTGACACTAGCGGGAGCTACGAC.

The sample holds many counts of this clone. The read halts 3 residues ahead of the CDR3 end, with the missing end drawn from the germline J gene. The chain joins TRBV4-2 to TRBJ2-3, with 8 bases identical to TRBD1. V lost 0 bases to trimming and J lost 8 bases; unmatched junction nucleotides: 10. Germline lookup yields CDR1 LGHNA and CDR2 YNFKEQ. The CDR3 is 16 residues long. Incomplete CDR3 DNA: TGTGCCAGCAGCCAAGATGTTGCAGGGGGCGTAGGTACG. Amino acids: CASSQDVAGGVGT. The entire CDR3 protein is CASSQDVAGGVGTQYF.

The table lists this clone with many counts. The read stops 3 residues short of the end of the CDR3; the missing end is completed from the germline J gene. V usage is TRBV2 and J usage is TRBJ1-5, with a possible D match to TRBD1 (6 bases). V was shortened by 5 bases and J by 6 bases, with 11 bases between the two germline ends. The germline V gene encodes CDR1 SNHLY and CDR2 FYNNEI. This CDR3 has 13 amino acids. The CDR3 protein is CASSSNRVQPQHF. The CDR3 DNA, read in part, is TGTGCCAGCAGTTCGAACAGGGTTCAGCCC.

The chain's CDR3 is CASRETGGEQPQYF. The CDR3 DNA, read in part, is TGTGCCAGTAGGGAAACAGGGGGCGAACAGCCG. This chain connects TRBV19 to TRBJ2-3; TRBD1 agrees at 9 bases. Read sequence stops 3 residues before the CDR3 end, and the germline J gene provides the missing end. The length of the CDR3 is 14 residues. Looked up from germline, CDR1 is LNHDA and CDR2 is SQIVND (reference sequence).